Listed here are 18 T cell receptor beta chains from one sample, sequenced in a study of technical replicates of blood from four donors. Clones were sequenced by immunoSEQ multiplex PCR, and TCRdb holds only the in-frame ones, with some missing. The sample yields about 74,000 clones, approximately 91% seen once. Input material: T cells isolated from PBMCs. Every receptor here comes from a human donor in good health.

The chain employs TRBV7-9 and TRBJ2-1; D perhaps matches TRBD1 (6 bases). The CDR3 is 14 residues long. The germline V and J ends were trimmed by 1 base and 4 bases, with 8 bases remaining between them. The V gene's germline CDR1 is SEHNR and CDR2 FQNEAQ (reference sequence). Written as DNA, the CDR3 is TGTGCCAGCAGCTTAGGGACAGCTTACAATGAGCAGTTCTTC. This codes for CASSLGTAYNEQFF. The whole variable domain, remainder taken from reference TRBV7-9 and TRBJ2-1, is DTGVSQNPRHKITKRGQNVTFRCDPISEHNRLYWYRQTLGQGPEFLTYFQNEAQLEKSRLLSDRFSAERPKGSFSTLEIQRTEQGDSAMYLCASSLGTAYNEQFFGPGTRLTVL.

The chain couples TRBV6-1 to TRBJ2-4, with 8 nucleotides matching TRBD1. The germline gives CDR1 MNHNS, CDR2 SASEGT. The CDR3 extends over 13 amino acids. V shed 6 bases, J shed 13 bases, and the junction held 11 bases outside the gene matches. The CDR3 sequence is CASRDFSGQGQYF. The CDR3, as DNA: TGTGCCAGCAGAGATTTTTCCGGACAGGGACAGTACTTC.

J is TRBJ1-1 and V is TRBV2; the D gene is possibly TRBD1 (5 bases). The CDR3 runs to 13 residues. V was shortened by 9 bases and J by 1 base, with 12 bases between the two germline ends. From germline, CDR1 is SNHLY and CDR2 FYNNEI. The CDR3: CASAGEGNTEAFF. Written as DNA, the CDR3 is TGTGCCAGTGCGGGGGAGGGGAACACTGAAGCTTTCTTT.

The rearrangement uses TRBV9 and TRBJ2-2, with D tentatively TRBD2 (6 bases). The CDR3 length is 17 residues. CDR1 and CDR2 (germline): SGDLS, YYNGEE. Trimming took 3 bases from V and 2 from J, leaving 17 bases between them. The chain's CDR3 is CASSAPLGGPNTGELFF. The CDR3 nucleotides read TGTGCCAGCAGCGCCCCCCTCGGGGGACCCAACACCGGGGAGCTGTTTTTT.

The CDR3 region has the DNA TGTGTCAGAAGCCCCCGGACAGGGTCTACTAGCGGGAGAAGCACAGATACGCAGTATTTT. It translates to CVRSPRTGSTSGRSTDTQYF. The chain has TRBV7-5 and TRBJ2-3; no DNA check was done on the table's D call, TRBD2. TRBV7-5 is noted as a pseudogene. The CDR3 has 20 amino acids.

This chain uses TRBV5-1 with TRBJ2-2; 8 positions agree with TRBD2. V was clipped by 1 base and J by 6 bases; unmatched bases: 11. The CDR3 covers 17 residues. CDR1 and CDR2 (germline): SGHRS, YFSETQ. Here the CDR3 reads CASSLSSGTSGPGELFF. DNA for the CDR3: TGCGCCAGCAGCTTGAGCTCCGGGACTAGTGGGCCCGGGGAGCTGTTTTTT.

The chain couples TRBV5-1 to TRBJ1-1, with TRBD1 matching over 7 bases. V dropped 0 bases and J dropped 3; count of bases not matched to a gene: 2. Germline V gene sequence: CDR1 SGHRS, CDR2 YFSETQ. The CDR3 is 14 amino acids. The CDR3 DNA sequence: TGCGCCAGCAGCTTGGAGGGGGCCTACACTGAAGCTTTCTTT. Its protein is CASSLEGAYTEAFF.

The chain carries TRBV9 and TRBJ2-1; 13 bases line up with TRBD2. Germline V CDR1 and CDR2: SGDLS, YYNGEE. This CDR3 is 19 amino acids long. Trimming cost V 0 bases and J 4 bases; bases outside gene matches: 10. CDR3 nucleotide sequence: TGTGCCAGCAGCGTAGTACCGGGGGGACTAGCGGGACAATACAATGAGCAGTTCTTC. Translating it yields CASSVVPGGLAGQYNEQFF. The variable domain in full, with the rest retrieved from reference TRBV9 and TRBJ2-1, is DSGVTQTPKHLITATGQRVTLRCSPRSGDLSVYWYQQSLDQGLQFLIQYYNGEERAKGNILERFSAQQFPDLHSELNLSSLELGDSALYFCASSVVPGGLAGQYNEQFFGPGTRLTVL.

The chain carries TRBV5-4 and TRBJ2-7; 10 nucleotides align to TRBD1. The CDR3 runs 15 residues. V dropped 2 bases and J dropped 5; count of bases not matched to a gene: 7. Germline CDR1 SGHNT, CDR2 YYREEE (reference sequence). The CDR3 DNA reads TGTGCCAGCAGCTTCCCGGGACAGGGGTTGGACGAGCAGTACTTC. Translated: CASSFPGQGLDEQYF.

This clone was counted between two and nine times. The CDR3 DNA follows: TGTGCCAGCAGTGCCACAGCTCACACTGAAGCTTTCTTT. As protein: CASSATAHTEAFF. The rearrangement uses TRBV27 and TRBJ1-1, with D unresolved. Trimming took off 5 bases at V and 3 bases at J, with 10 bases between the two ends. There are 13 residues in the CDR3. Germline CDR1 and CDR2: MNHEY and SMNVEV (reference sequence).

The rearrangement uses TRBV19 and TRBJ2-7, with TRBD1 as a possible D gene (6 bases). The CDR3 runs 13 residues. The germline V and J ends were trimmed by 7 bases and 3 bases, with 13 bases remaining between them. Looked up from germline, CDR1 is LNHDA and CDR2 is SQIVND (reference sequence). CDR3 in amino acids: CASTGQGNYEQYF. For the CDR3, the DNA is TGTGCCAGTACTGGGCAGGGGAACTACGAGCAGTACTTC.

V gene TRBV30 combines with J gene TRBJ2-2; possible D gene TRBD2, 5 bases. V lost 2 bases and J lost 3, with 10 bases in between. CDR1 is GTSNPN and CDR2 is SVGIG in the germline V gene (reference sequence). This CDR3 is built from 14 residues. The CDR3 region has the DNA TGTGCCTGGAGTCGACTAACATACACCGGGGAGCTGTTTTTT. This sequence encodes CAWSRLTYTGELFF.

This clone was observed a handful of times. V gene TRBV30 combines with J gene TRBJ1-2; 8 bases fit TRBD1. Germline CDR1 and CDR2: GTSNPN and SVGIG (reference sequence). With V trimmed by 2 bases and J by 8 bases, 7 bases remained unmatched. This CDR3 region has 13 residues. CDR3 residues: CAWSRSDRDGYTF. The DNA of the CDR3 is TGTGCCTGGAGTCGATCGGACAGGGACGGCTACACCTTC.

The V call is TRBV19, the J call TRBJ2-2, with D possibly TRBD1 on 5 matching bases. V lost 7 bases and J lost 4, with 13 bases in between. The CDR3 is made up of 14 amino acids. CDR1 is LNHDA, CDR2 SQIVND, per germline (reference sequence). CDR3 protein: CASMVRVATGELFF. In nucleotides, the CDR3 is TGTGCCAGTATGGTCAGGGTGGCCACCGGGGAGCTGTTTTTT.

This chain links TRBV7-9 with TRBJ2-1, with TRBD2 matching over 7 bases. Per the germline V gene, CDR1 is SEHNR and CDR2 is FQNEAQ (reference sequence). This CDR3 has 12 residues. V shed 5 bases, J shed 11 bases, and the junction held 6 bases outside the gene matches. CDR3 region: CASSPSGYQQFF. The DNA of the CDR3 is TGTGCCAGCAGCCCTAGCGGTTATCAGCAGTTCTTC.

This clone was detected only once. The chain uses TRBV28 and TRBJ2-5; TRBD1 is a possible D gene (5 bases). Germline assignment: CDR1 MDHEN and CDR2 SYDVKM. The CDR3 loop spans 16 amino acids. Trimming pared 3 bases from V and 4 bases from J, leaving 18 bases between. CDR3 nucleotides: TGTGCCAGCAGTTTTCTCCTCACAGGAGCCGGAGAGACCCAGTACTTC. It codes for CASSFLLTGAGETQYF.

This CDR3 reads CASSLAAFTGVGTEAFF. The DNA of the CDR3 is TGTGCCAGCAGCTTAGCTGCCTTTACAGGGGTGGGGACTGAAGCTTTCTTT. J is TRBJ1-1 and V is TRBV7-8; 7 nucleotides align to TRBD1. CDR1 is SGHVS, CDR2 FQNEAQ, per germline. Germline trimming cut 0 bases from V and 5 bases from J; bases unmatched to any gene: 12. This CDR3 has 17 amino acids.

The chain recombines TRBV7-9 with TRBJ1-2; a possible D gene is TRBD1 (5 bases). Deletions cut 5 bases from V and 5 bases from J, with 15 bases between. Germline CDR1 is SEHNR and CDR2 is FQNEAQ (reference sequence). The CDR3 extends over 14 amino acids. The CDR3 here is CASSPTGVLYGYTF. The CDR3 nucleotides read TGTGCCAGCAGCCCCACGGGGGTTCTTTATGGCTACACCTTC.